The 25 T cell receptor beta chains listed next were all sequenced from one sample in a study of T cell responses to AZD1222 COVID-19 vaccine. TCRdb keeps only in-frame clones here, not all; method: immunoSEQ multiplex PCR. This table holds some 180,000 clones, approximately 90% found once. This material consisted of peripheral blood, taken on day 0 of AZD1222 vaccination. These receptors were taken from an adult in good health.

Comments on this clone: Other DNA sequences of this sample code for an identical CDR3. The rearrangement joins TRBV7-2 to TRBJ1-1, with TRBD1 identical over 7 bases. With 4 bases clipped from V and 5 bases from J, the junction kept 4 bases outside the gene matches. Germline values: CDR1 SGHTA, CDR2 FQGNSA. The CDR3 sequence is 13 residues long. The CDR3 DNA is TGTGCCAGCAGCTCTCAGGGGGATACTGAAGCTTTCTTT. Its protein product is CASSSQGDTEAFF.

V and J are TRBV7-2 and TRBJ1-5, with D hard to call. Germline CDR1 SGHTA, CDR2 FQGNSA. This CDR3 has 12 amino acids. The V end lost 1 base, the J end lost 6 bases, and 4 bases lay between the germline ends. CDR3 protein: CASSLVGQPQHF. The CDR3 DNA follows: TGTGCCAGCAGCTTAGTAGGTCAGCCCCAGCATTTT.

The CDR3 reads CASSLTGGEQPQHF. CDR3 DNA sequence: TGTGCCAGCAGTTTAACAGGGGGCGAGCAGCCCCAGCATTTT. The chain recombines TRBV27 with TRBJ1-5, with 9 bases that match TRBD1. The CDR3 is made up of 14 amino acids. Losses at the gene ends were 2 bases for V and 7 bases for J; bases not matched to a gene: 3. Germline V lookup: CDR1 MNHEY, CDR2 SMNVEV (reference sequence).

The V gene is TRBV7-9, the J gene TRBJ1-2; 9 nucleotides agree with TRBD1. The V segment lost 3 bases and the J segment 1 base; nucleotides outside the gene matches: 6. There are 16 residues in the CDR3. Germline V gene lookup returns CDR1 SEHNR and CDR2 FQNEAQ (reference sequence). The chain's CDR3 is CASSLAGTGINYGYTF. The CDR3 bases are TGTGCCAGCAGCTTGGCCGGGACAGGGATTAACTATGGCTACACCTTC.

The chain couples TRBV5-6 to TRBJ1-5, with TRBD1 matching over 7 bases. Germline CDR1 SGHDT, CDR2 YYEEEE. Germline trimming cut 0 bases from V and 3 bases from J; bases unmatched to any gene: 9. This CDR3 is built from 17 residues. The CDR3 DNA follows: TGTGCCAGCAGCTTGGGCCGGGGACAGCCAAACAATCAGCCCCAGCATTTT. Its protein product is CASSLGRGQPNNQPQHF.

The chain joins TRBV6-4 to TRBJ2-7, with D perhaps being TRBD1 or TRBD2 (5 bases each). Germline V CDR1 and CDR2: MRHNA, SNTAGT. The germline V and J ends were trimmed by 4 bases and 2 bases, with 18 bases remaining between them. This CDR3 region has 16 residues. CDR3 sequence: CASSVQSGPRPYEQYF. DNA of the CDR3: TGTGCCAGCAGTGTACAGTCGGGACCCCGTCCCTACGAGCAGTACTTC.

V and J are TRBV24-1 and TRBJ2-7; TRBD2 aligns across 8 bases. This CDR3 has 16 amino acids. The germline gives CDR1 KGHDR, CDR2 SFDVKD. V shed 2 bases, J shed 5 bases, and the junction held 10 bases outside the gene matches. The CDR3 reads CATSDSRAGVAHEQYF. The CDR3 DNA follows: TGTGCCACCAGTGATTCTCGAGCGGGAGTTGCACACGAGCAGTACTTC.

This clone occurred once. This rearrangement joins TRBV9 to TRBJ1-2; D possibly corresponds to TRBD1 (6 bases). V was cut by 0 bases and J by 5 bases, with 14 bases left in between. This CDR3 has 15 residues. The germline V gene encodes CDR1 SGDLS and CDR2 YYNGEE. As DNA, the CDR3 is TGTGCCAGCAGCGTAGTGCCGGACAGCCCTTATGGCTACACCTTC. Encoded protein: CASSVVPDSPYGYTF.

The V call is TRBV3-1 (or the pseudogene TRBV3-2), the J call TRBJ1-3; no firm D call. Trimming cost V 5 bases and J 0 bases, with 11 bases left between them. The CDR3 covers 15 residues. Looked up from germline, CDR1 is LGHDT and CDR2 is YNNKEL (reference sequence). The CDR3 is CASSTNSNSGNTIYF. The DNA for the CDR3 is TGTGCCAGCAGCACGAACTCCAACTCTGGAAACACCATATATTTT.

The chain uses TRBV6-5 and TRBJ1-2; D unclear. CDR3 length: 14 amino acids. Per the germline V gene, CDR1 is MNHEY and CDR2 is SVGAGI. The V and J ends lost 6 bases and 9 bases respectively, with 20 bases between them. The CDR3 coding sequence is TGTGCCAGCAGGGCCCCCGGGCCGACGGAACGCTACACCTTC. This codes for CASRAPGPTERYTF.

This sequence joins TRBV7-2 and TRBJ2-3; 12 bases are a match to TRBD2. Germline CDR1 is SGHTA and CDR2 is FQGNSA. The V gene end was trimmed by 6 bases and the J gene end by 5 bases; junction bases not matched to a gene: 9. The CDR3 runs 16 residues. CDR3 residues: CASSKSPSGRGDTQYF. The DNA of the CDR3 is TGTGCCAGCAGTAAATCCCCTAGCGGGAGGGGAGATACGCAGTATTTT.

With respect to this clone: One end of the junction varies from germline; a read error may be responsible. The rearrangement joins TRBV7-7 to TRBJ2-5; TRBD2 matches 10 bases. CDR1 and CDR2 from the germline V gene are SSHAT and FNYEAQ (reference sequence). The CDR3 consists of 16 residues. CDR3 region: CASSLGGSGGRETQYF. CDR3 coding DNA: TGTGCTAGCAGCTTAGGCGGTAGCGGGGGGCGAGAGACCCAGTACTTC.

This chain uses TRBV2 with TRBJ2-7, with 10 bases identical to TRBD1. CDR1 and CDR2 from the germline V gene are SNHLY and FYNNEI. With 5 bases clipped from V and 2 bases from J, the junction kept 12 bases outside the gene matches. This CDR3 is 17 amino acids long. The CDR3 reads CASSRGGRGQGTYEQYF. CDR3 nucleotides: TGTGCCAGCAGTCGAGGGGGGCGGGGACAGGGGACCTACGAGCAGTACTTC. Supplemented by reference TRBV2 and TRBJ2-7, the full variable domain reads EPEVTQTPSHQVTQMGQEVILRCVPISNHLYFYWYRQILGQKVEFLVSFYNNEISEKSEIFDDQFSVERPDGSNFTLKIRSTKLEDSAMYFCASSRGGRGQGTYEQYFGPGTRLTVT.

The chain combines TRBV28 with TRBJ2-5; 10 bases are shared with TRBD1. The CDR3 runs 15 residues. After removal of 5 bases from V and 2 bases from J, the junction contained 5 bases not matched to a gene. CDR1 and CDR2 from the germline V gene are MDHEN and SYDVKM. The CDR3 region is CASSPSGQGQETQYF. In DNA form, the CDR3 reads TGTGCCAGCAGTCCCTCGGGACAGGGGCAAGAGACCCAGTACTTC.

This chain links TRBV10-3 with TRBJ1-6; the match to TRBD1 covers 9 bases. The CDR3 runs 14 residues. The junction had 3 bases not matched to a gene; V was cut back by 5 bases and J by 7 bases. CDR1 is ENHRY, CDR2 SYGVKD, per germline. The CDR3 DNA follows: TGTGCCATCAGTACAGGACAGGGGAATTCACCCCTCCACTTT. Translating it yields CAISTGQGNSPLHF.

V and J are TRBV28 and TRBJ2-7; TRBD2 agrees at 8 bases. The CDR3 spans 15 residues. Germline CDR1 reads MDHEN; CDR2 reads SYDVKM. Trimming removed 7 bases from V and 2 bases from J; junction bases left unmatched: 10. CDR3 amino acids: CASNPGAGGPYEQYF. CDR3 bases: TGTGCCAGCAACCCCGGCGCGGGGGGCCCCTACGAGCAGTACTTC.

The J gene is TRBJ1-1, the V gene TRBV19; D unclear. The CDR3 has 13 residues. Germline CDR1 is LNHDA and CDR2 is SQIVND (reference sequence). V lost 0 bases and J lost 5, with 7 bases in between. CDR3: CASSIEGVTEAFF. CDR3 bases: TGTGCCAGTAGTATAGAGGGCGTTACTGAAGCTTTCTTT.

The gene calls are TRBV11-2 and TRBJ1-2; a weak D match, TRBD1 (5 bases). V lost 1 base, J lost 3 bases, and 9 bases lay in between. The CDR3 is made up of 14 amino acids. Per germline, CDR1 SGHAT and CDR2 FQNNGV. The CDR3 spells CASSLGSGYYGYTF. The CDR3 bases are TGTGCCAGCAGCTTAGGGTCAGGGTACTATGGCTACACCTTC.

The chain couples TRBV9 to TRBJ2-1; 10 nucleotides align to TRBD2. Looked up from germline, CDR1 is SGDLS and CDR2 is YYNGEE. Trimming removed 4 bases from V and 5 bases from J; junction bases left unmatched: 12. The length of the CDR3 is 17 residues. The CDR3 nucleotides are TGTGCCAGCAGCCCAGAGGGGACTAGCGCCTATCACAATGAGCAGTTCTTC. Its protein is CASSPEGTSAYHNEQFF.

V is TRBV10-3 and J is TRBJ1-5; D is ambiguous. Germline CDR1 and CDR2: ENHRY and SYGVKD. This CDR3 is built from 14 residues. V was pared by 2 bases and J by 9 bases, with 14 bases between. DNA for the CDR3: TGTGCCATCAGTGAGACTCGAGAATACGCGCCCCAGCATTTT. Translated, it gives CAISETREYAPQHF.

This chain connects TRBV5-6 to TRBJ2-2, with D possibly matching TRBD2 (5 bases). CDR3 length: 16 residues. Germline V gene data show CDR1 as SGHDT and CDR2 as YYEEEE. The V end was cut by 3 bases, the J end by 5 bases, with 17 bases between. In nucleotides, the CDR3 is TGTGCCAGCAGCTCTTTGTCGGAGCGGCTTACCGGGGAGCTGTTTTTT. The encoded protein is CASSSLSERLTGELFF.

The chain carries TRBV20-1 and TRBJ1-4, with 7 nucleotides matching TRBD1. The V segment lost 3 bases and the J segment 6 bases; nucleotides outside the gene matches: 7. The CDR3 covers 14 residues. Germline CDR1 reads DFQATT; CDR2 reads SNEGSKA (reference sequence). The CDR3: CSASSRGSHEKLFF. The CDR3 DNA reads TGCAGTGCTAGTTCCAGGGGGAGCCATGAAAAACTGTTTTTT.

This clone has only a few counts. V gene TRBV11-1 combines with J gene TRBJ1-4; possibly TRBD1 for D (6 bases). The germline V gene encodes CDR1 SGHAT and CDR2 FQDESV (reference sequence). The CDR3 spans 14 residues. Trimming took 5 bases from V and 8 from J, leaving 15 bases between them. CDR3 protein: CASSHRVKDEKLFF. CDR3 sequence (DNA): TGTGCCAGCAGCCACAGGGTAAAGGACGAAAAACTGTTTTTT.

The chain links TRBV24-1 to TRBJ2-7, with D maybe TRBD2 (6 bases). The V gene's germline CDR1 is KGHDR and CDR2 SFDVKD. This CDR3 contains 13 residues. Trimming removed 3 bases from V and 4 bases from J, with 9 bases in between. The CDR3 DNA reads TGTGCCACCAGTGATCCTGGGGGGTACGAGCAGTACTTC. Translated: CATSDPGGYEQYF.

For the CDR3, the DNA is TGTGCCAGCAGCTTAGGGGGTCTGAGGGCAGATACGCAGTATTTT. This codes for CASSLGGLRADTQYF. V usage is TRBV7-2 and J usage is TRBJ2-3; D is possibly TRBD2 (5 bases). V was trimmed by 1 base and J by 4 bases, leaving 12 bases between them. Looked up from germline, CDR1 is SGHTA and CDR2 is FQGNSA. The CDR3 is 15 amino acids.